This T cell receptor beta chain stems from a study of T cells in Graves' hyperthyroidism and ophthalmopathy. Pregnant or lactating patients were excluded, as were those with uncontrolled infection or other autoimmune disease. This clonotype was recorded many times. Amplified TCR beta CDR3 regions derived from RNA transcripts. A set of HTBI primers served as the primers for a first-round RT-PCR of the TCR CDR3. A single record per CDR3 protein comes from TCRdb applying MiXCR to the multiplex PCR reads. Of tens of thousands of distinct CDR3 sequences listed, roughly 50% are singletons. The germline CDR1 and CDR2 sequences are SNHLY and FYNNEI. This CDR3 is built from 14 residues. V was pared by 5 bases and J by 4 bases, with 14 bases between.

This chain connects TRBV2 to TRBJ1-1; D is unresolved. The source of this sequence is a woman aged 55 to 70 with Graves' ophthalmopathy. Sequencing was performed on blood. CDR3 residues: CASSYSSWGTEAFF. CDR3 nucleotides: TGTGCCAGCAGTTACAGTTCCTGGGGCACTGAAGCTTTCTTT.